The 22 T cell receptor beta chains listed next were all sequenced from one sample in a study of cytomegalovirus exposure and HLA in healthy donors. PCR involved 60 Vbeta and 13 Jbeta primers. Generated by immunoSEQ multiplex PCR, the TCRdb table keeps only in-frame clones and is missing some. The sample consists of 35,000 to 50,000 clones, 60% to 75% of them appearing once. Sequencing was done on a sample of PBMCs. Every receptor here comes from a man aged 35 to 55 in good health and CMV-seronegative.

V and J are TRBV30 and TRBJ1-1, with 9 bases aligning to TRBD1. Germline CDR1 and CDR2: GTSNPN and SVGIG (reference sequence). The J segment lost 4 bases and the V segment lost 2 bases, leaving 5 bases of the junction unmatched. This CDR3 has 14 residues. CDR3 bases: TGTGCCTGGAGTCTAGGACAGGGGAGCACTGAAGCTTTCTTT. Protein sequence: CAWSLGQGSTEAFF.

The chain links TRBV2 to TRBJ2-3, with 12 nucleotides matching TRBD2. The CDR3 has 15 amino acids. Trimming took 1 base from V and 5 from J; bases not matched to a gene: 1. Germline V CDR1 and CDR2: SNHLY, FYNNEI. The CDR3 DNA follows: TGTGCCAGCAGTGAAGGACTAGCGGGGGTAGATACGCAGTATTTT. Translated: CASSEGLAGVDTQYF.

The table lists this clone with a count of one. CDR3 coding DNA: TGTGCTAGTGGTTTGTGGGCGGGGATCGATGGCTACACCTTC. Protein product: CASGLWAGIDGYTF. The chain combines TRBV12-5 with TRBJ1-2; D gene ambiguous. The V end lost 2 bases, the J end lost 6 bases, and 13 bases lay between the germline ends. The CDR3 sequence is 14 residues long. The germline CDR1 and CDR2 sequences are LGHNT and FRNRAP.

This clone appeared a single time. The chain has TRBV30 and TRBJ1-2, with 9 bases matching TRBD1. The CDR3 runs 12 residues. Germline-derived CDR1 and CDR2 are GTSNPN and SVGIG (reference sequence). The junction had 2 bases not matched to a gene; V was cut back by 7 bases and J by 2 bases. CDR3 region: CASDRGNYGYTF. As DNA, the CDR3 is TGTGCCTCGGACAGGGGAAACTATGGCTACACCTTC.

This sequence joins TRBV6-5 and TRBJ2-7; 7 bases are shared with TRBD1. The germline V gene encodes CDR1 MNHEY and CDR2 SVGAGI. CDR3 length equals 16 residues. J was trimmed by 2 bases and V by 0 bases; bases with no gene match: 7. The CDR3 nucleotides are TGTGCCAGCAGTTACTCCCGGGCAGGGGGTACCTACGAGCAGTACTTC. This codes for CASSYSRAGGTYEQYF.

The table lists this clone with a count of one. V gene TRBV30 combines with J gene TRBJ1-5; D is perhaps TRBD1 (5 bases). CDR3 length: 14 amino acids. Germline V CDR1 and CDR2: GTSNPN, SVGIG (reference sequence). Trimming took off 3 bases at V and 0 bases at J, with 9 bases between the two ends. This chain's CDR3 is CAWSRVNSNQPQHF. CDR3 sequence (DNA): TGTGCCTGGAGCAGGGTGAATAGCAATCAGCCCCAGCATTTT.

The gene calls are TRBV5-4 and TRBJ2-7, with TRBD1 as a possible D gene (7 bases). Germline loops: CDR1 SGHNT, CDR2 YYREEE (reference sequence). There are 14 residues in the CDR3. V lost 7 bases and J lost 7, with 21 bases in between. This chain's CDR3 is CASRAGTEAGEQYF. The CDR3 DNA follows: TGTGCCAGCCGGGCCGGGACAGAGGCGGGAGAGCAGTACTTC.

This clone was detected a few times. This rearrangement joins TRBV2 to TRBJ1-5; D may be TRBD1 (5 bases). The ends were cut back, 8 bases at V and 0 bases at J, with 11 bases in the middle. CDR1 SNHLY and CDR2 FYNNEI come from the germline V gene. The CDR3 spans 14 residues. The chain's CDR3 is CASRQTYSNQPQHF. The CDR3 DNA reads TGTGCCAGCCGACAGACCTATAGCAATCAGCCCCAGCATTTT.

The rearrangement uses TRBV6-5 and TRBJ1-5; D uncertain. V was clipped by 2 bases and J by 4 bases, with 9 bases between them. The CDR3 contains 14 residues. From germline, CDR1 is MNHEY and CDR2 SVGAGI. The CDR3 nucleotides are TGTGCCAGCAGTTACGTGGGAGCTAATCAGCCCCAGCATTTT. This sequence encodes CASSYVGANQPQHF.

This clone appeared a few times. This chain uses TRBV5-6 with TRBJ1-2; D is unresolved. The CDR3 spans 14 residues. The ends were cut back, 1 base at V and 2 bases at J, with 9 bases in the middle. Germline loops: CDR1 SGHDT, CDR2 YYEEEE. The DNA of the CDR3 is TGTGCCAGCAGCTTGTTACGCGGAAACTATGGCTACACCTTC. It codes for CASSLLRGNYGYTF. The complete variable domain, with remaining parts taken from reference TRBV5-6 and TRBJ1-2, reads DAGVTQSPTHLIKTRGQQVTLRCSPKSGHDTVSWYQQALGQGPQFIFQYYEEEERQRGNFPDRFSGHQFPNYSSELNVNALLLGDSALYLCASSLLRGNYGYTFGSGTRLTVV.

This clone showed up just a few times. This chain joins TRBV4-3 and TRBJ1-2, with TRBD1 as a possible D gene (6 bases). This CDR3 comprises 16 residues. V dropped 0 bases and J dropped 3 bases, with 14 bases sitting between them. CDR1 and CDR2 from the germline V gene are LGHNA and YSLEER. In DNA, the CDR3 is TGCGCCAGCAGCCAAGACAGGGGAGTAGTTGACTATGGCTACACCTTC. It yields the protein CASSQDRGVVDYGYTF.

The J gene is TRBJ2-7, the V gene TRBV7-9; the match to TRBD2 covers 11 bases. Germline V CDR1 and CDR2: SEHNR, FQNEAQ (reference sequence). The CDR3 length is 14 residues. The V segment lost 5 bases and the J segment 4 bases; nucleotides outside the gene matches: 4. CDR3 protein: CASSTGTSGYEQYF. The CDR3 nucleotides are TGTGCCAGCAGCACCGGGACTAGCGGTTACGAGCAGTACTTC.

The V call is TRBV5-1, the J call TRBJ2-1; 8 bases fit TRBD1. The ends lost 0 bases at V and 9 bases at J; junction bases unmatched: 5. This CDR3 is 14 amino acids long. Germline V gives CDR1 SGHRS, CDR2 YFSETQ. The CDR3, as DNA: TGCGCCAGCAGCTTGGAGGCAGGGGGCTTTGAGCAGTTCTTC. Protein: CASSLEAGGFEQFF.

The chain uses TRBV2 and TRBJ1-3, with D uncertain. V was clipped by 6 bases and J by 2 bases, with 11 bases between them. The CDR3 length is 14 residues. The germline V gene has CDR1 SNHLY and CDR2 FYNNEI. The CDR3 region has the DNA TGTGCCAGCAGCCGGAGCAGAACTGGAAACACCATATATTTT. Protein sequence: CASSRSRTGNTIYF.

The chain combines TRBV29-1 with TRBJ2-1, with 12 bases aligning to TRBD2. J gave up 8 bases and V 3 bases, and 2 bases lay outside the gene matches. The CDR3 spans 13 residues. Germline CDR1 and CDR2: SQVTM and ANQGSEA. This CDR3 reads CSVEASGGDEQFF. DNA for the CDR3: TGCAGCGTTGAGGCTAGCGGGGGGGATGAGCAGTTCTTC.

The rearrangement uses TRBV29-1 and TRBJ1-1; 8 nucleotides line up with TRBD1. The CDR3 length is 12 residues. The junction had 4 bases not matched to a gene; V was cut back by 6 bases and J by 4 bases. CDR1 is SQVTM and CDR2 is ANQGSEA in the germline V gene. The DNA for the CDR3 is TGCAGCGTACCACAGGGGGGCACTGAAGCTTTCTTT. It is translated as CSVPQGGTEAFF.

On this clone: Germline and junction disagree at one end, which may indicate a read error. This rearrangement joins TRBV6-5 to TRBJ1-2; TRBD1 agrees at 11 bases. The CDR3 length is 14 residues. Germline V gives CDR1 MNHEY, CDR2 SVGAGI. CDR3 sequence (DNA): TGTGCCAGCAGGTACTCGGGGACAGGGGGAGGCTACACCTTC. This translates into CASRYSGTGGGYTF.

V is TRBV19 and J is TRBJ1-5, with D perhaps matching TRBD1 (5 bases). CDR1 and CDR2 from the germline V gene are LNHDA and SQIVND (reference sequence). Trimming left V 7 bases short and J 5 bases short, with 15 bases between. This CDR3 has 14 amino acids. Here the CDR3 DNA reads TGTGCCAGTAAGGAAGGGGCGGTATATCAGCCCCAGCATTTT. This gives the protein CASKEGAVYQPQHF.

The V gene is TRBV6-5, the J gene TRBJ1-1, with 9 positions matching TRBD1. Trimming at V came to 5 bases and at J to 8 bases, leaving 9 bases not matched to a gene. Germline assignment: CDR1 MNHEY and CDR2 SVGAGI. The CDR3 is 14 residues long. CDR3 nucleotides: TGTGCCAGCAGTGCCTACAGGGGGCAGGCGGAAGCTTTCTTT. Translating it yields CASSAYRGQAEAFF.

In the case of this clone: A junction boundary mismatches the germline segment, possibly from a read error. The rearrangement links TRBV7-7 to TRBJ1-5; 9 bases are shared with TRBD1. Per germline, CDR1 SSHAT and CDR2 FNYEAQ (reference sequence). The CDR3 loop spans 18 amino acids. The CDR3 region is CASSSHNRGRVPNQPQHF. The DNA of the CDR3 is TGTGCTAGCAGCAGCCACAACAGGGGGCGCGTTCCCAATCAGCCCCAGCATTTT.

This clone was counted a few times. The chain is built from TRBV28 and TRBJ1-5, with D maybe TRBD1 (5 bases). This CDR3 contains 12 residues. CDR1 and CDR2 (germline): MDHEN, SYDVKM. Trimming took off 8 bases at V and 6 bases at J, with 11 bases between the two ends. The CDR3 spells CASARVIQPQHF. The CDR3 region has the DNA TGTGCCAGCGCCAGGGTTATTCAGCCCCAGCATTTT.

CDR3 nucleotide sequence: TGCGCCAGCAGCCAAGGAGCGATCGGCGGGTACACCGGGGAGCTGTTTTTT. It encodes CASSQGAIGGYTGELFF. J is TRBJ2-2 and V is TRBV4-1; weak D call: TRBD2 (5 bases). The CDR3 runs 17 residues. Per germline, CDR1 MGHRA and CDR2 YSYEKL. V was cut by 1 base and J by 3 bases, with 15 bases left in between.